What follows is one TCR beta chain and its context. Sequencing was performed with immunoSEQ multiplex PCR; in TCRdb, only in-frame clones are kept and a portion is missing. Of just over 300,000 clones in the sample, roughly 90% were seen once. The data originate from a study of blood T cell repertoires in COVID-19. Trimming left V 6 bases short and J 0 bases short, with 12 bases between. CDR3 size: 14 residues. Germline V gives CDR1 SGHNT, CDR2 YENEEA. The rearrangement uses TRBV11-3 and TRBJ2-7; TRBD1 is a possible D gene (6 bases). This receptor was taken from a woman between 18 and 30 years old who had recovered from COVID-19. What was sequenced was PBMCs or T cells enriched from blood (not recorded which). The CDR3 spells CASSQGPSSYEQYF. Here the CDR3 DNA reads TGTGCCAGCAGTCAGGGGCCTAGCTCCTACGAGCAGTACTTC.